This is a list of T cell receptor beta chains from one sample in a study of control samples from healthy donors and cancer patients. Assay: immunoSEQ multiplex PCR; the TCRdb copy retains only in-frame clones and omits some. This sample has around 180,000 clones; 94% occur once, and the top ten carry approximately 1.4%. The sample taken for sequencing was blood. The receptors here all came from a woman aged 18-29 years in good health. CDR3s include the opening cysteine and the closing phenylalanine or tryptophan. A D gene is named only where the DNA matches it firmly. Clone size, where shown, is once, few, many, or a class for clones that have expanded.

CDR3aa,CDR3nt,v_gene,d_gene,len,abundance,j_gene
CASSLVRGGFATNEKLFF,TGTGCCAGCAGCTTGGTCAGGGGGGGGTTCGCAACTAATGAAAAACTGTTTTTT,TRBV7-8,TRBD1,18,once,TRBJ1-4
CASKDFYSNQPQHF,TGTGCCAGCAAGGACTTTTATAGCAATCAGCCCCAGCATTTT,TRBV28,-,14,-,TRBJ1-5
CASSQEVQKSARAFF,TGTGCCAGCAGCCAAGAAGTACAGAAATCTGCCCGAGCCTTCTTT,TRBV3-1/TRBV3-2,-,15,-,TRBJ1-1
CASSDPGTGSSYNEQFF,TGTGCCAGCAGTGACCCAGGGACAGGGAGCTCCTACAATGAGCAGTTCTTC,TRBV25-1,TRBD1,17,-,TRBJ2-1
CASSFRIAGNTIYF,TGTGCCAGCAGTTTCAGGATTGCTGGAAACACCATATATTTT,TRBV28,-,14,-,TRBJ1-3
CASRGYSLSNYGYTF,TGTGCCAGCAGAGGGTACTCACTATCTAACTATGGCTACACCTTC,TRBV27,-,15,once,TRBJ1-2
CASGLVITGTGSYNEQFF,TGTGCTAGTGGTTTGGTAATTACGGGGACGGGATCCTACAATGAGCAGTTCTTC,TRBV12-5,-,18,-,TRBJ2-1
CASSQDRGYGYTF,TGTGCCAGCAGCCAAGATAGGGGGTATGGCTACACCTTC,TRBV14,-,13,-,TRBJ1-2
CASSLAREAFF,TGTGCCAGCAGCTTGGCCCGTGAAGCTTTCTTT,TRBV5-6,-,11,-,TRBJ1-1
CASSQTDRLMNTEAFF,TGTGCCAGCAGCCAAACGGACAGATTAATGAACACTGAAGCTTTCTTT,TRBV3-1/TRBV3-2,-,16,-,TRBJ1-1
CASSSLSSGSIYEQYF,TGTGCCAGCAGTTCCCTCTCGAGCGGGTCGATCTACGAGCAGTACTTC,TRBV27,-,16,-,TRBJ2-7
CASSYSGGLGNQPQHF,TGTGCCAGCAGTTACTCGGGGGGTTTGGGCAATCAGCCCCAGCATTTT,TRBV6-6,-,16,-,TRBJ1-5
CASSLGYNEKLFF,TGTGCCAGCAGCTTAGGATATAATGAAAAACTGTTTTTT,TRBV7-2,-,13,once,TRBJ1-4
CASSHGDQLGYTF,TGCGCCAGCAGCCACGGGGATCAGTTAGGCTACACCTTC,TRBV4-1,-,13,-,TRBJ1-2
CASSQDSRGGRFSGNTIYF,TGTGCCAGCAGCCAAGATAGTAGGGGCGGGCGATTCTCTGGAAACACCATATATTTT,TRBV4-2,-,19,-,TRBJ1-3
CASRGQVGTEAFF,TGTGCCAGCAGGGGACAGGTAGGCACTGAAGCTTTCTTT,TRBV6-5,TRBD1,13,few,TRBJ1-1
CASEPTSGRGGTDTQYF,TGTGCCAGCGAGCCGACTAGCGGGAGGGGGGGCACAGATACGCAGTATTTT,TRBV2,TRBD2,17,-,TRBJ2-3
CASSQLLAGVRNEQFF,TGCGCCAGCAGCCAACTTCTAGCGGGAGTAAGGAATGAGCAGTTCTTC,TRBV4-3,TRBD2,16,-,TRBJ2-1
CASSHDSFPTNEKLFF,TGTGCCAGCAGCCACGACAGCTTTCCAACTAATGAAAAACTGTTTTTT,TRBV5-6,-,16,-,TRBJ1-4
CASSLGAGSFYEQYF,TGCGCCAGCAGCTTAGGGGCGGGATCCTTCTACGAGCAGTACTTC,TRBV5-1,-,15,-,TRBJ2-7
CASSSIWTGVPGELFF,TGTGCCAGCAGTTCCATTTGGACAGGGGTTCCCGGGGAGCTGTTTTTT,TRBV27,TRBD1,16,-,TRBJ2-2
CASSQILGENYGYTF,TGTGCCAGCAGCCAGATCCTCGGGGAAAACTATGGCTACACCTTC,TRBV4-2,-,15,-,TRBJ1-2
CASSPISRLGEKLFF,TGTGCCAGCTCACCAATCAGTCGTCTAGGTGAAAAACTGTTTTTT,TRBV18,-,15,-,TRBJ1-4
CASSPSGLTYEQYF,TGCGCCAGCAGCCCTAGCGGCCTAACCTACGAGCAGTACTTC,TRBV4-1,TRBD2,14,-,TRBJ2-7
CASSESVAGLAQHF,TGTGCCAGCAGTGAAAGCGTAGCGGGGCTTGCCCAGCATTTT,TRBV2,-,14,-,TRBJ1-5
CASSWGLVSYNEQFF,TGTGCCAGCAGTTGGGGACTAGTCTCCTACAATGAGCAGTTCTTC,TRBV3-1/TRBV3-2,TRBD2,15,-,TRBJ2-1
CASSPGQGDTDTQYF,TGTGCCAGCAGCCCGGGACAGGGCGACACAGATACGCAGTATTTT,TRBV27,TRBD1,15,-,TRBJ2-3
CASSSTGGFPSPLHF,TGTGCCAGCAGTTCGACAGGGGGATTTCCCTCACCCCTCCACTTT,TRBV28,TRBD1,15,few,TRBJ1-6
CASSPPLGGIQYF,TGTGCCAGCAGCCCTCCGCTTGGGGGCATTCAGTACTTC,TRBV5-4,-,13,-,TRBJ2-4
CAGGGQRPYEQYF,TGTGCCGGGGGGGGGCAACGCCCCTACGAGCAGTACTTC,TRBV6-5,-,13,-,TRBJ2-7
CASSLGPSGRTDTQYF,TGCGCCAGCAGCTTGGGGCCTAGCGGCCGCACAGATACGCAGTATTTT,TRBV5-1,TRBD2,16,-,TRBJ2-3
CASSWPDGEDTDTQYF,TGTGCCAGCAGCTGGCCCGATGGGGAAGACACAGATACGCAGTATTTT,TRBV5-4,-,16,-,TRBJ2-3
CASSLEIVAEAFF,TGTGCCAGCAGCTTAGAAATTGTGGCTGAAGCTTTCTTT,TRBV7-2,-,13,-,TRBJ1-1
CSASITYNSPLHF,TGCAGTGCTAGTATTACCTATAATTCACCCCTCCACTTT,TRBV20-1,-,13,-,TRBJ1-6
CASTYSGTGFNEQFF,TGTGCCAGCACCTACTCCGGGACAGGCTTCAATGAGCAGTTCTTC,TRBV6-2/TRBV6-3,TRBD1,15,-,TRBJ2-1
CASSELAGSGNTIYF,TGTGCCAGCAGTGAACTTGCCGGATCTGGAAACACCATATATTTT,TRBV6-1,-,15,-,TRBJ1-3
CASSPREPSSYEQYF,TGTGCCAGCAGCCCCAGGGAACCCTCCTCCTACGAGCAGTACTTC,TRBV6-2/TRBV6-3,-,15,-,TRBJ2-7
CASSLSASPLHF,TGTGCCAGCAGCTTATCGGCTTCACCCCTCCACTTT,TRBV7-9,-,12,once,TRBJ1-6
CASRGGTGNQETQYF,TGTGCCAGCAGGGGGGGCACAGGCAACCAAGAGACCCAGTACTTC,TRBV7-8,-,15,-,TRBJ2-5
CASSPPQDRVTNYGYTF,TGTGCCAGCAGCCCCCCTCAGGACAGAGTAACCAACTATGGCTACACCTTC,TRBV21-1,-,17,-,TRBJ1-2
CASSSGPYSNQPQHF,TGTGCCAGTAGTTCCGGACCATATAGCAATCAGCCCCAGCATTTT,TRBV19,-,15,-,TRBJ1-5